The rows below give T cell receptor beta chains drawn from one sample of a study of shared clonotypes between healthy human individuals. Sequenced by immunoSEQ multiplex PCR; TCRdb stores in-frame clones only, minus some. The repertoire holds millions of clones, with 85% to 95% as singletons. Sequenced: naive CD4+ T cells sorted from blood. The receptor set was obtained from a man aged 18 to 29 in good health. Each CDR3 is given with its conserved first and last residue. A D gene is named only where the DNA matches it firmly. Clone size appears in some rows only: once, few, many, or a class for an expanded clone.

J gene | clone size | D gene | V gene | CDR3 DNA | CDR3 protein
TRBJ2-2 | NA | NA | TRBV9 | TGTGCCAGCAGCGTAGATATCGCGGCAGGGCTGAACACCGGGGAGCTGTTTTTT | CASSVDIAAGLNTGELFF
TRBJ1-4 | NA | NA | TRBV2 | TGTGCCAGCAGGCAGGGTTCATCTAATGAAAAACTGTTTTTT | CASRQGSSNEKLFF
TRBJ2-3 | NA | TRBD2 | TRBV2 | TGTGCCAGCAGTGTAGCTAGGGCGGGGGGGCCCACAGATACGCAGTATTTT | CASSVARAGGPTDTQYF
TRBJ1-2 | NA | NA | TRBV5-6 | TGTGCCAGCAGCTTGCTCCTAAAGGGGGGCTACACCTTC | CASSLLLKGGYTF
TRBJ2-1 | NA | NA | TRBV30 | TGTGCCTGGAGTGTATCGAGCGGACTAACAGACAATGAGCAGTTCTTC | CAWSVSSGLTDNEQFF
TRBJ2-7 | NA | NA | TRBV4-3 | TGCGCCAGCAGCCAAGATCGCCCCTACGAGCAGTACTTC | CASSQDRPYEQYF
TRBJ2-1 | NA | NA | TRBV7-3 | TGTGCCAGCAGCCTAGGGACGGGCCCCCAAGCCTACAATGAGCAGTTCTTC | CASSLGTGPQAYNEQFF
TRBJ2-1 | NA | NA | TRBV5-1 | TGCGCCAGCAGCTTGGCCTTTAGCAATGAGCAGTTCTTC | CASSLAFSNEQFF
TRBJ1-5 | NA | NA | TRBV6-1 | TGTGCCAGCAGAGGAGCCGGGACAACGGCTCAGCCCCAGCATTTT | CASRGAGTTAQPQHF
TRBJ2-2 | NA | NA | TRBV30 | TGTGCCTGGAGTCCCCAGGTTCTAGGGGAGCTGTTTTTT | CAWSPQVLGELFF
TRBJ1-4 | NA | NA | TRBV27 | TGTGCCAGCAGCCCGAACTGGGCTACTAATGAAAAACTGTTTTTT | CASSPNWATNEKLFF
TRBJ2-7 | NA | TRBD1 | TRBV29-1 | TGCAGCGCAAACAGGGGGCGCGACGAGCAGTACTTC | CSANRGRDEQYF
TRBJ2-6 | NA | NA | TRBV19 | TGTGCCAGTAGTACGGACAACTCTGGGGCCAACGTCCTGACTTTC | CASSTDNSGANVLTF
TRBJ1-5 | few | NA | TRBV19 | TGTGCCAGTAGTACAGGCGAGTTCGATCAGCCCCAGCATTTT | CASSTGEFDQPQHF
TRBJ1-2 | NA | NA | TRBV6-1 | TGTGCCAGCAGTCCAGATTCCGGGGCGGGCGGCTACACCTTC | CASSPDSGAGGYTF
TRBJ1-2 | once | NA | TRBV5-1 | TGCGCCAGCAGCCCCGGGACTGGCTTCGGATATGGCTACACCTTC | CASSPGTGFGYGYTF
TRBJ2-7 | NA | NA | TRBV6-1 | TGTGCCAGCAGTGAAACCGACACGGACGAGCAGTACTTC | CASSETDTDEQYF
TRBJ2-3 | NA | NA | TRBV5-4 | TGTGCCAGCAGGCAGGGGGGGAGCTATAGCACAGATACGCAGTATTTT | CASRQGGSYSTDTQYF
TRBJ1-6 | NA | NA | TRBV6-1 | TGTGCCAGCAGTGTACTGGGTAATTCACCCCTCCACTTT | CASSVLGNSPLHF
TRBJ2-5 | NA | NA | TRBV5-6 | TGTGCCAGCAGAGAACCGGGACTGGGCCCAGAGACCCAGTACTTC | CASREPGLGPETQYF
TRBJ2-3 | once | TRBD2 | TRBV9 | TGTGCCAGCAGCATGAGCCCGGGACTAGCGGGGACGAGCACAGATACGCAGTATTTT | CASSMSPGLAGTSTDTQYF
TRBJ1-2 | NA | TRBD1 | TRBV5-1 | TGCGCCAGCAGCTTGGAACAGGGGTCTGGTGGCTACACCTTC | CASSLEQGSGGYTF
TRBJ1-5 | NA | NA | TRBV19 | TGTGCCAGTAGTGGACAGCTCAATCAGCCCCAGCATTTT | CASSGQLNQPQHF
TRBJ1-5 | NA | NA | TRBV19 | TGTGCCAGTAGTATACAGGCAGGGTCCGAACAGCCCCAGCATTTT | CASSIQAGSEQPQHF
TRBJ2-3 | NA | TRBD2 | TRBV4-3 | TGCGCCAGCAGCCAAGGCCTAGCGGGAGTGGCAGATACGCAGTATTTT | CASSQGLAGVADTQYF
TRBJ2-7 | NA | NA | TRBV28 | TGTGCCAGCAGTTTTACCCCGACCTACGAGCAGTACTTC | CASSFTPTYEQYF
TRBJ1-1 | NA | NA | TRBV4-1 | TGCGCCAGCAGCCAGAGGGGTCTGGTGAACACTGAAGCTTTCTTT | CASSQRGLVNTEAFF
TRBJ2-2 | NA | TRBD1 | TRBV5-6 | TGTGCCAGCAGCTTTCGAGGACAGGGACCCGGGGAGCTGTTTTTT | CASSFRGQGPGELFF
TRBJ2-1 | NA | TRBD2 | TRBV7-9 | TGTGCCACAGTAATAGCGGGAGTACAGAATGAGCAGTTCTTC | CATVIAGVQNEQFF
TRBJ1-1 | NA | NA | TRBV30 | TGTGCCATGAGGGATACTCCTATGAACACTGAAGCTTTCTTT | CAMRDTPMNTEAFF
TRBJ2-2 | NA | NA | TRBV5-1 | TGCGCCAGCAGCTTTGAGCCAGGGTCCCTGAACACCGGGGAGCTGTTTTTT | CASSFEPGSLNTGELFF
TRBJ1-4 | NA | NA | TRBV5-3 | TGTGCCAGAAGCTCGCAGGGGCGAGCCCCAACTAGGGTAAAACTGTTTTTT | CARSSQGRAPTRVKLFF
TRBJ2-6 | once | NA | TRBV7-9 | TGTGCCAGCATAGACCCCCGGTATTCCTCTGGGGCCAACGTCCTGACTTTC | CASIDPRYSSGANVLTF
TRBJ2-2 | NA | NA | TRBV6-5 | TGTGCCAGCAGTCAGAACACCGGGGAGCTGTTTTTT | CASSQNTGELFF
TRBJ2-7 | NA | NA | TRBV4-3 | TGCGCCAGCAGCCCAGACGGGGCGGCCCCTTACGAGCAGTACTTC | CASSPDGAAPYEQYF
TRBJ1-5 | NA | NA | TRBV6-1 | TGTGCCAGCAGTGGGGAGGGGTCACTTCAGCCCCAGCATTTT | CASSGEGSLQPQHF
TRBJ1-2 | NA | NA | TRBV6-6 | TGTGCCAGCAGTTACGACCAGGCAGGCTACACCTTC | CASSYDQAGYTF
TRBJ2-2 | NA | NA | TRBV6-5 | TGTGCCAGCGGTCACTTCAACACCGGGGAGCTGTTTTTT | CASGHFNTGELFF
TRBJ1-1 | NA | TRBD1 | TRBV27 | TGTGCCAGCAGTTTATACGGTGACAGGGTGAACACTGAAGCTTTCTTT | CASSLYGDRVNTEAFF
TRBJ2-7 | once | NA | TRBV11-1 | TGTGCCAGCAGCTTGGGAGCCTCGAGTGAGCAGTACTTC | CASSLGASSEQYF
TRBJ2-4 | NA | TRBD1 | TRBV30 | TGTGCCTGGAGTGTAATCTGGGTGACAGGGGGAGTGGAAAGAGCCAAAAACATTCAGTACTTC | CAWSVIWVTGGVERAKNIQYF
TRBJ1-1 | NA | NA | TRBV7-2 | TGTGCCAGCAGCTTATGGGGGGTGGTAACTGAAGCTTTCTTT | CASSLWGVVTEAFF
TRBJ2-5 | NA | NA | TRBV5-1 | TGCGCCAGCAGCCTAAACCAAGAGACCCAGTACTTC | CASSLNQETQYF
TRBJ2-5 | NA | NA | TRBV7-9 | TGTGCCAGCAGCTTAACATCGGGAGTTGGAGGAACCCAGTACTTC | CASSLTSGVGGTQYF
TRBJ2-5 | NA | NA | TRBV29-1 | TGCAGCGTTGGGGCAGGCCCCCAAGAGACCCAGTACTTC | CSVGAGPQETQYF
TRBJ2-5 | NA | TRBD2 | TRBV28 | TGTGCCAGCATTCTTACCGACCGGACTAGCGGGGGGGTATTGAAAGAGACCCAGTACTTC | CASILTDRTSGGVLKETQYF